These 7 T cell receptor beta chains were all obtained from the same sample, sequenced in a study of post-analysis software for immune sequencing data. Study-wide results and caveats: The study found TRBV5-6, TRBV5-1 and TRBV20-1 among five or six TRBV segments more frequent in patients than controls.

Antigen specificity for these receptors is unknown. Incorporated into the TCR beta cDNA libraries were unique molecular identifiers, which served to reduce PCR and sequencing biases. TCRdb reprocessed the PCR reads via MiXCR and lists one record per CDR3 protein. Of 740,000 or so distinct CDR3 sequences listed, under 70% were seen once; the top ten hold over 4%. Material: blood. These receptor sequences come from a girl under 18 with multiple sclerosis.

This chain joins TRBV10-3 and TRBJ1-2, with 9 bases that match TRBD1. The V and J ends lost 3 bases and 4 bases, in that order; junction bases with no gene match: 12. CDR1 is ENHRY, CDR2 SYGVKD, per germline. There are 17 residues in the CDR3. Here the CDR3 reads CAISELTPGTGIYGYTF. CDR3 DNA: TGTGCCATCAGTGAATTAACCCCCGGGACAGGGATCTATGGCTACACCTTC.

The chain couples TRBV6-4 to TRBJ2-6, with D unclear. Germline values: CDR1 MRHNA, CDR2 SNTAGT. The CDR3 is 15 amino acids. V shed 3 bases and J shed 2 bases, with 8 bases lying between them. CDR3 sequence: CASSDTAPGANVLTF. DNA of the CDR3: TGTGCCAGCAGTGATACTGCGCCTGGGGCCAACGTCCTGACTTTC.

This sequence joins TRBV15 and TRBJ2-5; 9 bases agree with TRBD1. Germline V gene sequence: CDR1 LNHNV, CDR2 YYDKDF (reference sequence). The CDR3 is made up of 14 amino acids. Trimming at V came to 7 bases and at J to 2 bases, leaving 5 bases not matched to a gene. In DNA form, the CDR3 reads TGTGCCACCAATTTCGGACAGGGGCAAGAGACCCAGTACTTC. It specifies CATNFGQGQETQYF.

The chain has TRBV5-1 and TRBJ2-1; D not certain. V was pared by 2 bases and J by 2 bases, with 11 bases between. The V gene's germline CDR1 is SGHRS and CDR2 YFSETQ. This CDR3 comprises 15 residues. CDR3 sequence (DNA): TGCGCCAGCAGCTTCCCCTCGCCGGCCTACAATGAGCAGTTCTTC. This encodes CASSFPSPAYNEQFF. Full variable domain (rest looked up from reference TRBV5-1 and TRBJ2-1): KAGVTQTPRYLIKTRGQQVTLSCSPISGHRSVSWYQQTPGQGLQFLFEYFSETQRNKGNFPGRFSGRQFSNSRSEMNVSTLELGDSALYLCASSFPSPAYNEQFFGPGTRLTVL.

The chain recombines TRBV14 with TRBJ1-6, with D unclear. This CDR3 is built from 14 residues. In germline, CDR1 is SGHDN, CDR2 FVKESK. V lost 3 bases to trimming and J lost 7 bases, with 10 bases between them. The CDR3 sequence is CASSHLIQNSPLHF. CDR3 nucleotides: TGTGCCAGCAGCCACCTGATACAGAATTCACCCCTCCACTTT.

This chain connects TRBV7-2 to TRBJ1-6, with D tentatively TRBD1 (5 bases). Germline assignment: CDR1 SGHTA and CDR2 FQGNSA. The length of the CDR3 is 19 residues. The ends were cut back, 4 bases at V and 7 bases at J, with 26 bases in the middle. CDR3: CASSSGQPVLLLENSPLHF. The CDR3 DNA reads TGTGCCAGCAGCTCAGGACAACCAGTCCTTCTCTTGGAAAATTCACCCCTCCACTTT. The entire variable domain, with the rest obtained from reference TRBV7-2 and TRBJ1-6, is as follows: GAGVSQSPSNKVTEKGKDVELRCDPISGHTALYWYRQSLGQGLEFLIYFQGNSAPDKSGLPSDRFSAERTGGSVSTLTIQRTQQEDSAVYLCASSSGQPVLLLENSPLHFGNGTRLTVT.

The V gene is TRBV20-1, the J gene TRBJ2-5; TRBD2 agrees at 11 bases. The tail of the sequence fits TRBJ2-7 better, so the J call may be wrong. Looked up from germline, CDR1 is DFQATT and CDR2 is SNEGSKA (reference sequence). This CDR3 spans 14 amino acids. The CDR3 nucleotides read TGCAGTGCTAGAATAACTAGCGGGGGTTACGAGCAGTACTTC. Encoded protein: CSARITSGGYEQYF.